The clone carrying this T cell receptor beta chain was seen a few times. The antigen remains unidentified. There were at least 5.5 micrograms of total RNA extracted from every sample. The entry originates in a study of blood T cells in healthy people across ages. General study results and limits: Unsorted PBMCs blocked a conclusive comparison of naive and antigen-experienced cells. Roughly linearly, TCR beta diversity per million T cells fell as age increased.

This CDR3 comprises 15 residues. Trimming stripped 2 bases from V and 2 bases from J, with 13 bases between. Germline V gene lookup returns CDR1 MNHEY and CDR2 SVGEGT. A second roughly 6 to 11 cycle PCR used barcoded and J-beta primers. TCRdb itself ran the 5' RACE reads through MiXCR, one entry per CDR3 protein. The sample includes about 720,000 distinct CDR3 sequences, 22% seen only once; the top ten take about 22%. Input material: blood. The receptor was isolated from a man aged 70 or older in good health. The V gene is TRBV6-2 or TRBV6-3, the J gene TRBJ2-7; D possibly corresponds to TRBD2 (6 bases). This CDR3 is CASSYRGGATYEQYF. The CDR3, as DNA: TGTGCCAGCAGTTACCGTGGCGGGGCAACCTACGAGCAGTACTTC.